This is a list of T cell receptor beta chains from one sample in a study of post-analysis software for immune sequencing data. TCRdb re-analysed the PCR reads in MiXCR, keeping a single row per CDR3 protein. The sample includes about 680,000 distinct CDR3 sequences, around 60% seen only once; the top ten take about 11%. The sample comprised blood. These receptors originate from a girl aged 2 to 10 with multiple sclerosis. CDR3s include the opening cysteine and the closing phenylalanine or tryptophan. D genes are given only for firm matches. Part of the rows lack a size; the others show once, few, many or a class for expanded clones.

>TRBV11-2|NA|TRBJ2-3|few
CASSAQDNWADTQYF
TGTGCCAGCAGCGCACAGGATAATTGGGCAGATACGCAGTATTTT
>TRBV4-1|TRBD2|TRBJ2-5|few
CASSQGGGRDMETQYF
TGCGCCAGCAGCCAAGGTGGCGGGAGGGACATGGAGACCCAGTACTTC
>TRBV7-2|NA|TRBJ1-6|NA
CASSSGQGRSPLHF
TGTGCCAGCAGCTCAGGGCAGGGCCGTTCACCCCTCCACTTT
>TRBV7-2|TRBD1|TRBJ2-3|NA
CASGNLGQLGDTQYF
TGTGCCAGCGGAAATTTGGGACAGCTTGGGGATACGCAGTATTTT
>TRBV29-1|TRBD1|TRBJ2-1|NA
CSVEDRGRGTGRRNEQFF
TGCAGCGTTGAAGATCGAGGACGTGGGACAGGGAGGAGAAATGAGCAGTTCTTC
>TRBV6-1|NA|TRBJ1-6|NA
CASSDQGSNSPLHF
TGTGCCAGCAGTGATCAGGGGTCTAATTCACCCCTCCACTTT
>TRBV20-1|NA|TRBJ2-1|once
CSARDQGSYNEQFF
TGCAGTGCTAGAGATCAGGGTAGCTACAATGAGCAGTTCTTC
>TRBV6-4|TRBD2|TRBJ2-1|NA
CASSDQLAGGLHEQFF
TGTGCCAGCAGTGACCAACTAGCGGGAGGGCTCCATGAGCAGTTCTTC
>TRBV12-3/TRBV12-4|TRBD2|TRBJ2-1|NA
CASSRGGLSSYNEQFF
TGTGCCAGCAGCCGGGGGGGGCTTAGCTCCTACAATGAGCAGTTCTTC
>TRBV29-1|NA|TRBJ1-2|NA
CSAKVSNYGYTF
TGCAGCGCAAAAGTATCTAACTATGGCTACACCTTC
>TRBV29-1|NA|TRBJ1-1|once
CSGQVGPLGTEAFF
TGCAGCGGCCAAGTTGGCCCTCTGGGCACTGAAGCTTTCTTT
>TRBV7-3|NA|TRBJ2-6|NA
CASSLIGSLYSGADVLTF
TGTGCCAGCAGCTTAATCGGCAGCCTGTATTCTGGGGCCGACGTCCTGACTTTC
>TRBV20-1|TRBD2|TRBJ2-1|NA
CSASVSSGFPGTQFF
TGCAGTGCTAGTGTCTCTAGCGGATTCCCGGGGACCCAGTTCTTC
>TRBV6-1|NA|TRBJ2-3|NA
CASTQGSPGGDTQYF
TGTGCCAGCACTCAGGGCTCCCCCGGTGGAGATACGCAGTATTTT
>TRBV28|TRBD2|TRBJ2-7|NA
CTSGGEGIYEQYF
TGTACCAGCGGGGGGGAGGGAATCTACGAGCAGTACTTC
>TRBV12-3/TRBV12-4|TRBD1|TRBJ2-5|NA
CASTPGQAQETQYF
TGTGCCAGCACCCCGGGACAGGCCCAAGAGACCCAGTACTTC
>TRBV11-2|NA|TRBJ2-7|NA
CASSLGTQSSYEQYF
TGTGCCAGCAGCTTAGGGACCCAAAGCTCCTACGAGCAGTACTTC
>TRBV6-1|TRBD2|TRBJ2-1|NA
CASSKTQTGTSVQFF
TGTGCCAGCAGTAAAACACAAACCGGGACTAGCGTGCAGTTCTTC
>TRBV7-6|NA|TRBJ2-3|NA
CASSSGAYEGTQYF
TGTGCCAGCAGCTCTGGGGCGTACGAGGGAACGCAGTATTTT
>TRBV7-9|NA|TRBJ1-2|few
CASSRGMGGYTF
TGTGCCAGCAGTCGCGGAATGGGTGGCTACACCTTC
>TRBV5-1|NA|TRBJ2-7|NA
CASRDSGIYNEQYF
TGCGCCAGCAGGGACAGTGGGATCTACAATGAGCAGTACTTC
>TRBV29-1|NA|TRBJ2-7|many
CSVGGTSYEQYF
TGCAGCGTTGGGGGGACGTCATACGAGCAGTACTTC
>TRBV2|NA|TRBJ2-7|few
CASSVGVSSYEQYF
TGTGCCAGCAGTGTAGGGGTATCTTCCTACGAGCAGTACTTC
>TRBV29-1|NA|TRBJ2-3|NA
CSVGRAGGTDTQYF
TGCAGCGTTGGGCGAGCCGGGGGCACAGATACGCAGTATTTT
>TRBV11-2|TRBD1|TRBJ2-1|NA
CASSLGQSDYNEQFF
TGTGCCAGCAGCCTGGGACAGTCCGACTACAATGAGCAGTTCTTC
>TRBV7-2|TRBD2|TRBJ2-3|NA
CASSLRASGGFSTDTQYF
TGTGCCAGCAGCTTAAGGGCTAGCGGGGGGTTTAGCACAGATACGCAGTATTTT
>TRBV20-1|NA|TRBJ1-2|NA
CSATGSVSVWSGGYTF
TGCAGTGCCACCGGGTCAGTCTCGGTATGGTCGGGAGGCTACACCTTC
>TRBV7-2|NA|TRBJ2-1|NA
CASSTRTERNKFF
TGTGCCAGCAGCACTAGGACAGAGCGAAATAAGTTCTTC
>TRBV6-7|NA|TRBJ2-5|NA
CASSYGQGIGETQYF
TGTGCCAGCAGTTATGGCCAGGGGATCGGAGAGACCCAGTACTTC
>TRBV7-9|NA|TRBJ2-3|NA
CASSFYGDTQYF
TGTGCCAGCAGCTTCTACGGGGATACGCAGTATTTT
>TRBV15|NA|TRBJ1-1|NA
CATSRETVNTEAFF
TGTGCCACCAGCAGAGAAACGGTGAACACTGAAGCTTTCTTT
>TRBV12-3/TRBV12-4|NA|TRBJ2-6|NA
CASSLGRFSGANVLTF
TGTGCCAGCAGTTTGGGACGGTTCTCTGGGGCCAACGTCCTGACTTTC
>TRBV11-2|NA|TRBJ2-5|NA
CASSCGTGIGTQYF
TGTGCCAGCAGCTGTGGAACAGGCATAGGGACCCAGTACTTC
>TRBV20-1|TRBD2|TRBJ2-1|NA
CSARGGRATSYNEQFF
TGCAGTGCTAGAGGTGGGAGGGCCACCTCCTACAATGAGCAGTTCTTC
>TRBV5-1|TRBD1|TRBJ1-2|NA
CASSSGQEGLGYTF
TGCGCCAGCAGCTCAGGACAGGAAGGTTTGGGCTACACCTTC
>TRBV6-6|NA|TRBJ1-1|NA
CASSYGEQYPGGFF
TGTGCCAGCAGTTACGGAGAACAGTACCCTGGGGGTTTCTTT
>TRBV6-2/TRBV6-3|NA|TRBJ1-2|NA
CASSYGGAPHGYTF
TGTGCCAGCAGTTACGGGGGGGCGCCTCATGGCTACACCTTC
>TRBV29-1|TRBD1|TRBJ2-1|few
CSATGVYNEQFF
TGCAGCGCAACAGGGGTCTACAATGAGCAGTTCTTC
>TRBV18|TRBD1|TRBJ2-5|NA
CASSPRRTGLQETQYF
TGTGCCAGCTCACCGCGGCGGACAGGACTGCAAGAGACCCAGTACTTC
>TRBV12-3/TRBV12-4|TRBD1|TRBJ1-1|NA
CASSLDRGEGSTEAFF
TGTGCCAGCAGTTTGGACAGGGGTGAGGGGAGCACTGAAGCTTTCTTT
>TRBV12-3/TRBV12-4|NA|TRBJ2-1|few
CASSLIQASYNEQFF
TGTGCCAGCAGCCTTATACAGGCCTCCTACAATGAGCAGTTCTTC
>TRBV3-1|NA|TRBJ2-7|NA
CASGGQTYEQYF
TGTGCCTCCGGGGGACAAACCTACGAGCAGTACTTC
>TRBV21-1|NA|TRBJ1-6|NA
CASRAQGRIEGGSPLHF
TGTGCCAGCCGAGCCCAGGGGCGCATCGAGGGGGGATCACCCCTCCACTTT
>TRBV7-9|NA|TRBJ1-2|NA
CASSNFEDGYTF
TGTGCCAGCAGCAACTTTGAGGACGGCTACACCTTC
>TRBV20-1|TRBD2|TRBJ2-7|few
CSARDSTSARYEQYF
TGCAGTGCTAGAGATTCGACTAGCGCAAGATACGAGCAGTACTTC
>TRBV10-3|NA|TRBJ2-7|NA
CANTRAYEQYF
TGTGCCAATACTCGCGCCTACGAGCAGTACTTC
>TRBV9|TRBD2|TRBJ2-3|NA
CASSAPKRLASLLTDTQYF
TGTGCCAGCAGCGCCCCAAAGAGACTAGCCTCTCTCCTCACAGATACGCAGTATTTT
>TRBV2|TRBD2|TRBJ2-7|NA
CASSDILAGVGRQYF
TGTGCCAGCAGTGATATTTTGGCGGGAGTAGGGCGCCAGTACTTC